The 29 T cell receptor beta chains below were found in one sample sequenced in a study of control samples from healthy donors and cancer patients. The data were produced by immunoSEQ multiplex PCR, yet TCRdb's version contains in-frame clones alone and is incomplete. The profile covers roughly 59,000 clones, with under 95% appearing a single time and 1.5% to 2% taken by the ten largest. Sequenced sample: PBMCs. These receptors all come from a man in his forties with colorectal cancer.

This chain uses TRBV6-5 with TRBJ2-7, with D possibly matching TRBD1 (6 bases). The CDR3 loop spans 14 amino acids. V was shortened by 6 bases and J by 2 bases, with 14 bases between the two germline ends. The germline V gene encodes CDR1 MNHEY and CDR2 SVGAGI. CDR3 sequence: CASRDDRYAYEQYF. The CDR3 nucleotides are TGTGCCAGCAGGGATGACAGGTACGCCTACGAGCAGTACTTC.

V gene TRBV30 combines with J gene TRBJ1-5; tentative D call: TRBD1 (6 bases). In germline, CDR1 is GTSNPN, CDR2 SVGIG (reference sequence). The CDR3 runs to 13 residues. The V gene lost 2 bases and the J gene lost 1 base, with 6 bases spanning the gap. CDR3 coding DNA: TGTGCCTGGAGTACAGGGAGCAATCAGCCCCAGCATTTT. Its protein product is CAWSTGSNQPQHF.

The rearrangement joins TRBV6-5 to TRBJ1-1, with D unresolved. The CDR3 consists of 16 residues. V gave up 4 bases and J gave up 4 bases, with 19 bases separating them. The germline gives CDR1 MNHEY, CDR2 SVGAGI. The CDR3 protein is CASSSLGVVGITEAFF. The CDR3, as DNA: TGTGCCAGCAGTTCCCTCGGTGTAGTCGGGATCACTGAAGCTTTCTTT.

The V and J genes are TRBV24-1 and TRBJ1-1, with D possibly being TRBD1 (5 bases). Trimming pared 4 bases from V and 11 bases from J, leaving 16 bases between. From germline, CDR1 is KGHDR and CDR2 SFDVKD. The CDR3 loop spans 13 amino acids. Here the CDR3 DNA reads TGTGCCACCAGTGACCACTTGGGGGGGATCGCTTTCTTT. Translating it yields CATSDHLGGIAFF.

The rearrangement joins TRBV19 to TRBJ1-5, with D perhaps matching TRBD1 (5 bases). Looked up from germline, CDR1 is LNHDA and CDR2 is SQIVND (reference sequence). The CDR3 has 13 amino acids. CDR3 sequence reads: CAGGEISNQPQHF. CDR3 bases: TGTGCTGGAGGGGAAATTAGCAATCAGCCCCAGCATTTT.

This clone occurred once. One junction end disagrees with the germline gene, perhaps due to a read error. This chain joins TRBV5-1 and TRBJ1-1; 8 bases map to TRBD1. CDR3 length equals 15 residues. Germline V gene data show CDR1 as SGHRS and CDR2 as YFSETQ. CDR3 sequence reads: CTSSREAGQAAEAFF. CDR3 DNA: TGCACCAGCAGCCGGGAGGCGGGACAGGCCGCTGAAGCTTTCTTT.

This clone is a singleton in its sample. Its ends do not fully match the called genes, so a read error is possible. V usage is TRBV7-2 and J usage is TRBJ1-6; unclear D gene. The CDR3 has 13 residues. Germline V CDR1 and CDR2: SGHTA, FQGNSA. This CDR3 reads CASSLGRNSPLHF. The CDR3 DNA reads TGTGCCAGCAGTTTAGGCCGGAATTCACCCCTCCACTTT.

The V and J genes are TRBV6-5 and TRBJ2-2; 8 bases are a match to TRBD2. The CDR3 is 15 residues long. Germline values: CDR1 MNHEY, CDR2 SVGAGI. J was trimmed by 1 base and V by 6 bases; bases with no gene match: 4. CDR3 loop: CASSSGGKNTGELFF. The CDR3 DNA is TGTGCCAGCAGCTCGGGGGGGAAGAACACCGGGGAGCTGTTTTTT.

The chain has TRBV5-1 and TRBJ2-7; D could derive from TRBD1 or TRBD2 (6 bases each). Germline V gene lookup returns CDR1 SGHRS and CDR2 YFSETQ. The CDR3 is 15 amino acids. V lost 4 bases and J lost 7, with 21 bases in between. This chain's CDR3 is CASSTGAYRTSEQYF. The DNA of the CDR3 is TGCGCCAGCAGCACGGGGGCCTACAGGACCAGTGAGCAGTACTTC. Using reference TRBV5-1 and TRBJ2-7 for the parts outside the CDR3, the full variable domain is KAGVTQTPRYLIKTRGQQVTLSCSPISGHRSVSWYQQTPGQGLQFLFEYFSETQRNKGNFPGRFSGRQFSNSRSEMNVSTLELGDSALYLCASSTGAYRTSEQYFGPGTRLTVT.

The rearrangement joins TRBV29-1 to TRBJ1-1; 7 nucleotides agree with TRBD1. Per germline, CDR1 SQVTM and CDR2 ANQGSEA. V shed 0 bases and J 11 bases; nucleotides not matched to a gene: 15. The CDR3 has 15 residues. In DNA form, the CDR3 reads TGCAGCGTTGAAGATCGGAAGGGAATGGGACAGAAGGCTTTCTTT. Its translation: CSVEDRKGMGQKAFF.

In its sample, this clone was seen once. The rearrangement uses TRBV12-3 or TRBV12-4 and TRBJ2-7; D may be TRBD2 (6 bases). CDR3 length: 13 residues. Between the trimmed V and J ends, which lost 6 bases and 3 bases, there was a span of 12 bases. CDR3 region: CASRLSGGYEQYF. CDR3 nucleotide sequence: TGTGCCAGCAGACTATCCGGGGGCTACGAGCAGTACTTC.

The V call is TRBV6-1, the J call TRBJ2-1; 9 bases match TRBD1. V was clipped by 1 base and J by 1 base; unmatched bases: 5. The CDR3 extends over 17 amino acids. CDR1 is MNHNS, CDR2 SASEGT, per germline. The CDR3 DNA reads TGTGCCAGCAGTGAAGGGTTGGGGACAGGGTCCTACAATGAGCAGTTCTTC. Translating gives CASSEGLGTGSYNEQFF.

This rearrangement joins TRBV27 to TRBJ2-1; D possibly corresponds to TRBD1 (6 bases). V was clipped by 6 bases and J by 0 bases, with 12 bases between them. The CDR3 runs 15 residues. Per the germline V gene, CDR1 is MNHEY and CDR2 is SMNVEV (reference sequence). The CDR3 here is CASSEQGSSYNEQFF. The CDR3 bases are TGTGCCAGCAGCGAACAGGGCAGCTCCTACAATGAGCAGTTCTTC.

The CDR3 region is CASSLRQYPGNTIYF. In nucleotides, the CDR3 is TGTGCCAGCTCATTGCGACAGTACCCTGGAAACACCATATATTTT. The chain joins TRBV18 to TRBJ1-3; possibly TRBD1 for D (5 bases). This CDR3 spans 15 amino acids. V gave up 5 bases and J gave up 2 bases, with 13 bases separating them. Germline lookup yields CDR1 KGHSH and CDR2 LQKENI.

This sequence joins TRBV2 and TRBJ2-1; 8 nucleotides match TRBD2. J lost 11 bases, V lost 3 bases, and 9 bases had no gene match. Germline V gives CDR1 SNHLY, CDR2 FYNNEI. There are 14 residues in the CDR3. This CDR3 reads CASSDAGAGGKQFF. The CDR3 DNA sequence: TGTGCCAGCAGTGACGCAGGGGCGGGGGGCAAGCAGTTCTTC.

The chain links TRBV19 to TRBJ1-2, with no clear D. Germline CDR1 and CDR2: LNHDA and SQIVND (reference sequence). Trimming cost V 3 bases and J 1 base, with 6 bases left between them. CDR3 length: 13 residues. This CDR3 is CASSITDNYGYTF. In DNA, the CDR3 is TGTGCCAGTAGTATCACCGATAACTATGGCTACACCTTC.

The J gene is TRBJ1-4, the V gene TRBV18, with D unclear. The CDR3 is 16 amino acids. Trimming removed 3 bases from V and 0 bases from J, with 11 bases in between. Germline-derived CDR1 and CDR2 are KGHSH and LQKENI. The CDR3 DNA sequence: TGTGCCAGCTCACCGGCGATTAGTGCAACTAATGAAAAACTGTTTTTT. It is translated as CASSPAISATNEKLFF.

This chain joins TRBV19 and TRBJ1-2; maybe TRBD1 (5 bases). Germline V CDR1 and CDR2: LNHDA, SQIVND (reference sequence). Trimming removed 0 bases at V and 7 bases at J, with 15 bases between. The CDR3 runs 15 residues. CDR3 DNA sequence: TGTGCCAGTAGTATAGAGCAGACCGGGACTTTTGGCTACACCTTC. Translated, it gives CASSIEQTGTFGYTF.

This chain connects TRBV27 to TRBJ1-2, with no clear D. The CDR3 is 14 amino acids. CDR1 is MNHEY and CDR2 is SMNVEV in the germline V gene (reference sequence). Trimming took off 5 bases at V and 3 bases at J, with 13 bases between the two ends. Written as DNA, the CDR3 is TGTGCCAGCAGTCCGACGTGGGCATACTATGGCTACACCTTC. Amino acid sequence: CASSPTWAYYGYTF.

This clone was recorded once. J is TRBJ2-7 and V is TRBV11-3; 8 positions match TRBD1. Per germline, CDR1 SGHNT and CDR2 YENEEA. The V segment lost 5 bases and the J segment 6 bases; nucleotides outside the gene matches: 12. The CDR3 loop spans 15 amino acids. CDR3: CASSLPGQEDGEQYF. CDR3 bases: TGTGCCAGCAGCCTGCCGGGACAGGAAGATGGCGAGCAGTACTTC.

This chain connects TRBV5-1 to TRBJ2-1, with 14 bases matching TRBD2. CDR3 length: 15 amino acids. Trimming cost V 4 bases and J 9 bases; bases outside gene matches: 6. Germline CDR1 reads SGHRS; CDR2 reads YFSETQ. The CDR3 spells CASSATSGGAVEQFF. As DNA, the CDR3 is TGCGCCAGCAGCGCGACTAGCGGGGGGGCCGTTGAGCAGTTCTTC.

V and J are TRBV4-2 and TRBJ2-3; D unclear. Germline loops: CDR1 LGHNA, CDR2 YNFKEQ. The CDR3 runs 13 residues. V was clipped by 4 bases and J by 6 bases, with 11 bases between them. CDR3 nucleotide sequence: TGTGCCAGCAGCCCCCGCCCCCTGGATACGCAGTATTTT. Protein product: CASSPRPLDTQYF.

The rearrangement links TRBV6-1 to TRBJ1-2, with 11 bases fitting TRBD1. The CDR3 runs 17 residues. V shed 4 bases and J 2 bases; nucleotides not matched to a gene: 9. Germline assignment: CDR1 MNHNS and CDR2 SASEGT. CDR3 sequence: CASSALGWDRGNYGYTF. CDR3 nucleotide sequence: TGTGCCAGCAGTGCCCTAGGTTGGGACAGGGGGAACTATGGCTACACCTTC.

The rearrangement uses TRBV9 and TRBJ2-1; 15 nucleotides line up with TRBD2. This CDR3 has 17 residues. V lost 3 bases and J lost 4; bases outside the gene matches: 5. In germline, CDR1 is SGDLS, CDR2 YYNGEE. CDR3 DNA: TGTGCCAGCAGCGAAGGACTAGCGGGAGGGAGTTACAATGAGCAGTTCTTC. This sequence encodes CASSEGLAGGSYNEQFF.

V and J are TRBV19 and TRBJ1-1; D not certain. Germline lookup yields CDR1 LNHDA and CDR2 SQIVND (reference sequence). The V gene lost 3 bases and the J gene lost 3 bases, with 14 bases spanning the gap. This CDR3 region has 15 residues. This CDR3 reads CASSISIVRDTEAFF. The CDR3 bases are TGTGCCAGTAGTATTTCGATTGTCCGAGACACTGAAGCTTTCTTT.

The genes are TRBV10-1 and TRBJ2-3; 8 positions match TRBD2. Germline V gene data show CDR1 as WNHNN and CDR2 as SYGVQD (reference sequence). The trim removed 6 bases at V and 2 bases at J, leaving 7 bases unmatched. The length of the CDR3 is 15 residues. DNA for the CDR3: TGCGCCAGCAGCAACGGGGGGGCTTACACAGATACGCAGTATTTT. Encoded protein: CASSNGGAYTDTQYF.

V and J are TRBV3-1 (or the pseudogene TRBV3-2) and TRBJ2-3; a possible D gene is TRBD2 (6 bases). The V and J ends lost 4 bases and 6 bases respectively, with 17 bases between them. This CDR3 is built from 15 residues. Germline CDR1 is LGHDT and CDR2 is YNNKEL (reference sequence). Here the CDR3 reads CASSLRTTSSDTQYF. For the CDR3, the DNA is TGTGCCAGCAGCCTCAGAACGACTAGTTCCGATACGCAGTATTTT.

This sequence joins TRBV4-1 and TRBJ1-4; 8 nucleotides align to TRBD1. The V gene's germline CDR1 is MGHRA and CDR2 YSYEKL. J was trimmed by 8 bases and V by 2 bases; bases with no gene match: 19. CDR3 length equals 19 residues. The CDR3 here is CASSQFALHSRGPGEKLFF. The DNA for the CDR3 is TGCGCCAGCAGCCAATTTGCTCTCCACTCCAGGGGGCCTGGGGAAAAACTGTTTTTT.

The genes are TRBV3-1 (or the pseudogene TRBV3-2) and TRBJ2-3; TRBD2 agrees at 14 bases. From germline, CDR1 is LGHDT and CDR2 YNNKEL (reference sequence). This CDR3 spans 17 amino acids. V lost 1 base and J lost 5; bases outside the gene matches: 5. The CDR3 loop reads CASSQGLAGGPGDTQYF. CDR3 bases: TGTGCCAGCAGCCAAGGACTAGCGGGGGGGCCAGGAGATACGCAGTATTTT.